These T cell receptor beta chains were read from a single sample in a study of T-cell reconstitution after alpha-beta-depleted transplantation in children. TCRdb called the PCR reads again in MiXCR, with one record for every CDR3 protein. Here the sample spans approximately 400,000 distinct CDR3 sequences, around 9.9% being singletons. This material consisted of PBMCs from the stem cell graft donor, taken from the stem cell graft. The receptors here all came from a human donor who donated a stem cell graft to a child with acute myeloid leukemia. Each CDR3 is given with its conserved first and last residue. The order of the fields is V gene, J gene, clone size, D gene, CDR3 protein, CDR3 DNA. D genes are given only for firm matches. Clone size is not always given. Where it is, it says once, few, many or a class for expanded clones.

V gene: TRBV20-1; J gene: TRBJ2-5; clone size: .; D gene: TRBD2; CDR3 protein: CSATPGLAGEETQYF; CDR3 DNA: TGCAGTGCTACACCCGGACTAGCGGGAGAAGAGACCCAGTACTTC
V gene: TRBV12-3/TRBV12-4; J gene: TRBJ2-3; clone size: few; D gene: TRBD2; CDR3 protein: CASSKRLAGGGDTQYF; CDR3 DNA: TGTGCCAGCAGTAAACGACTAGCGGGGGGCGGGGATACGCAGTATTTT
V gene: TRBV24-1; J gene: TRBJ2-1; clone size: few; D gene: TRBD2; CDR3 protein: CATSATPGGMNYNEQFF; CDR3 DNA: TGTGCCACCAGTGCGACTCCGGGGGGTATGAATTACAATGAGCAGTTCTTC
V gene: TRBV20-1; J gene: TRBJ2-1; clone size: few; D gene: TRBD2; CDR3 protein: CSARDRTSGSLFDEQFF; CDR3 DNA: TGCAGTGCTAGAGATAGGACTAGCGGGAGTCTCTTCGATGAGCAGTTCTTC
V gene: TRBV30; J gene: TRBJ1-2; clone size: few; D gene: TRBD1; CDR3 protein: CAWSPRTGGARGYTF; CDR3 DNA: TGTGCCTGGAGTCCTCGGACAGGGGGCGCCCGGGGCTACACCTTC
V gene: TRBV5-1; J gene: TRBJ2-5; clone size: few; D gene: .; CDR3 protein: CASSLLGGISQETQYF; CDR3 DNA: TGCGCCAGCAGCTTATTGGGCGGGATTTCTCAAGAGACCCAGTACTTC
V gene: TRBV7-2; J gene: TRBJ1-5; clone size: few; D gene: .; CDR3 protein: CASSSFSGLLHF; CDR3 DNA: TGTGCCAGCAGCTCCTTTTCCGGACTCCTCCATTTT
V gene: TRBV12-5; J gene: TRBJ1-2; clone size: .; D gene: .; CDR3 protein: CASGSSMSDGYTF; CDR3 DNA: TGTGCTAGTGGTTCCTCTATGAGCGATGGCTACACCTTC
V gene: TRBV10-3; J gene: TRBJ2-3; clone size: few; D gene: TRBD2; CDR3 protein: CAISWTSGLTDTQYF; CDR3 DNA: TGTGCCATCAGTTGGACTAGCGGACTCACAGATACGCAGTATTTT
V gene: TRBV4-2; J gene: TRBJ2-2; clone size: few; D gene: .; CDR3 protein: CASSQVEGYTGELFF; CDR3 DNA: TGTGCCAGCAGCCAAGTGGAGGGATACACCGGGGAGCTGTTTTTT
V gene: TRBV5-1; J gene: TRBJ1-4; clone size: .; D gene: .; CDR3 protein: CASSPDGWSDEKLFF; CDR3 DNA: TGCGCCAGCAGCCCGGATGGGTGGTCAGATGAAAAACTGTTTTTT
V gene: TRBV5-6; J gene: TRBJ2-5; clone size: few; D gene: .; CDR3 protein: CASSVDRNAQETQYF; CDR3 DNA: TGTGCCAGCAGCGTGGACAGAAACGCCCAAGAGACCCAGTACTTC
V gene: TRBV6-1; J gene: TRBJ1-4; clone size: few; D gene: .; CDR3 protein: CASSQRIAGDEKLFF; CDR3 DNA: TGTGCCAGCAGCCAACGAATAGCAGGGGACGAAAAACTGTTTTTT
V gene: TRBV18; J gene: TRBJ2-2; clone size: many; D gene: .; CDR3 protein: CASSPQGTGELFF; CDR3 DNA: TGTGCCAGCTCACCACAGGGTACCGGGGAGCTGTTTTTT
V gene: TRBV7-2; J gene: TRBJ1-2; clone size: few; D gene: .; CDR3 protein: CASSLQGSYYGYTF; CDR3 DNA: TGTGCCAGCAGCTTACAGGGAAGCTACTATGGCTACACCTTC
V gene: TRBV18; J gene: TRBJ2-7; clone size: .; D gene: .; CDR3 protein: CASSPTAGTYEQYF; CDR3 DNA: TGTGCCAGCTCACCAACGGCGGGGACCTACGAGCAGTACTTC
V gene: TRBV20-1; J gene: TRBJ1-2; clone size: .; D gene: .; CDR3 protein: CSASTRSQGYTF; CDR3 DNA: TGCAGTGCTAGCACCCGGAGCCAGGGTTACACCTTC
V gene: TRBV20-1; J gene: TRBJ2-7; clone size: .; D gene: TRBD1; CDR3 protein: CSARDKGQGYEQYF; CDR3 DNA: TGCAGTGCTAGAGATAAGGGACAGGGCTACGAGCAGTACTTC
V gene: TRBV29-1; J gene: TRBJ2-4; clone size: .; D gene: TRBD2; CDR3 protein: CSVFGAGDIQYF; CDR3 DNA: TGCAGCGTGTTTGGGGCGGGAGACATTCAGTACTTC
V gene: TRBV7-3; J gene: TRBJ2-2; clone size: .; D gene: .; CDR3 protein: CASSLTPLVAGELFF; CDR3 DNA: TGTGCCAGCAGCTTAACGCCCCTCGTAGCCGGGGAGCTGTTTTTT
V gene: TRBV12-3/TRBV12-4; J gene: TRBJ1-1; clone size: .; D gene: .; CDR3 protein: CASSSDQGTEAFF; CDR3 DNA: TGTGCCAGCAGTTCAGACCAGGGCACTGAAGCTTTCTTT
V gene: TRBV6-1; J gene: TRBJ2-7; clone size: .; D gene: TRBD2; CDR3 protein: CASRRLAESYEQYF; CDR3 DNA: TGTGCCAGCAGACGACTAGCGGAATCCTACGAGCAGTACTTC